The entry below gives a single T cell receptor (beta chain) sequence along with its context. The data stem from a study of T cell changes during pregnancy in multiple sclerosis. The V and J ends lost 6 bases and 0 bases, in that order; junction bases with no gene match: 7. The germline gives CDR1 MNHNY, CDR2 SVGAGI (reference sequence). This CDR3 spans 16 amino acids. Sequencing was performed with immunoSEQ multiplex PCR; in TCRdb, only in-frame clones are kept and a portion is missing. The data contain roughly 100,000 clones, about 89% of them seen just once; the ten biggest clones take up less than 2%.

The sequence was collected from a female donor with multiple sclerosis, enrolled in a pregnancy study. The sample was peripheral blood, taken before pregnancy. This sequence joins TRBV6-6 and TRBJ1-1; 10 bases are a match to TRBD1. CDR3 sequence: CASRPRQGAMNTEAFF. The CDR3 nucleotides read TGTGCCAGCAGACCTCGACAGGGGGCCATGAACACTGAAGCTTTCTTT.